The 6 T cell receptor beta chains listed next were all sequenced from one sample in a study of B cell selection in AIRE deficiency. The data were produced by immunoSEQ multiplex PCR, yet TCRdb's version contains in-frame clones alone and is incomplete. Among about 22,000 clones listed, around 90% were seen once. The regulatory T cell sort gate was CD4+CD25hiCD127low/negative. The sequencing sample was made of CD4+CD25+ Tregs sorted from PBMCs. These receptors all stem from a human donor in good health.

A single count supports this clone. V and J are TRBV6-6 and TRBJ1-2; D is undetermined. The V end lost 0 bases, the J end lost 3 bases, and 8 bases lay between the germline ends. This CDR3 is built from 14 residues. Germline assignment: CDR1 MNHNY and CDR2 SVGAGI (reference sequence). CDR3 DNA: TGTGCCAGCAGTTACTCGAGCAGCTACTATGGCTACACCTTC. Amino acid sequence: CASSYSSSYYGYTF.

V and J are TRBV28 and TRBJ2-5, with 7 bases matching TRBD2. Germline CDR1 reads MDHEN; CDR2 reads SYDVKM. V dropped 5 bases and J dropped 2; count of bases not matched to a gene: 2. The CDR3 contains 13 residues. The CDR3 nucleotides read TGTGCCAGCAGTCTGCGGGGGCAAGAGACCCAGTACTTC. Translating it yields CASSLRGQETQYF.

The chain is built from TRBV2 and TRBJ2-4, with 9 bases fitting TRBD2. Per the germline V gene, CDR1 is SNHLY and CDR2 is FYNNEI. V lost 5 bases to trimming and J lost 8 bases; unmatched junction nucleotides: 7. CDR3 length equals 14 residues. CDR3 nucleotide sequence: TGTGCCAGCAGTTCTCTAGCGGGGAGGGACATTCAGTACTTC. It translates to CASSSLAGRDIQYF.

This chain uses TRBV5-6 with TRBJ1-2; D gene uncertain. The CDR3 covers 12 residues. Trimming removed 4 bases from V and 6 bases from J, with 10 bases in between. Germline CDR1 reads SGHDT; CDR2 reads YYEEEE. CDR3 bases: TGTGCCAGCAGCGGTGGGCAGGATGGCTACACCTTC. Residues: CASSGGQDGYTF.

V is TRBV7-6 and J is TRBJ2-2; 8 nucleotides line up with TRBD2. The length of the CDR3 is 14 residues. Germline V gene lookup returns CDR1 SGHVS and CDR2 FNYEAQ. Germline trimming cut 2 bases from V and 5 bases from J; bases unmatched to any gene: 1. CDR3 residues: CASSLSGSTGELFF. The CDR3 bases are TGTGCCAGCAGCTTAAGCGGGAGTACCGGGGAGCTGTTTTTT.

The J gene is TRBJ2-5, the V gene TRBV27; 7 bases align to TRBD1. There are 13 residues in the CDR3. Germline V lookup: CDR1 MNHEY, CDR2 SMNVEV (reference sequence). The trim removed 8 bases at V and 3 bases at J, leaving 6 bases unmatched. Here the CDR3 DNA reads TGTGCCAGCTCGTTCGGACAGGAAGAGACCCAGTACTTC. This sequence encodes CASSFGQEETQYF.